This T cell receptor beta chain was sequenced during a study of OX40 agonist ivuxolimab in advanced cancers. Study findings and constraints: What antigens the expanded peripheral T cells recognized was never established.

A note on this clone: The target antigen is unknown.

Trimming cost V 5 bases and J 3 bases; bases outside gene matches: 10. The germline V gene has CDR1 MNHNY and CDR2 SVGAGI (reference sequence). The CDR3 contains 16 residues. Here immunoSEQ multiplex PCR was the method, and the copy in TCRdb shows in-frame clones only, minus some. Found here are roughly 81,000 clones, about 93% of them singletons; the top ten hold roughly 11%. The sequence was collected from an adult with an advanced solid tumor such as melanoma, head and neck, liver or kidney cancer. The chain employs TRBV6-6 and TRBJ2-5, with 9 nucleotides matching TRBD1. The sequences come from CD4+ or CD8+ T cells sorted from blood, collected in a trial of the OX40 agonist ivuxolimab. The DNA for the CDR3 is TGTGCCAGCAGTACCCGCCGGGACAGGGTGAAAGAGACCCAGTACTTC. This codes for CASSTRRDRVKETQYF.